The 10 T cell receptor beta chains in this list originate from one sample, sequenced in a study of control samples from healthy donors and cancer patients. The method was immunoSEQ multiplex PCR; TCRdb's version includes in-frame clones alone and lacks a portion of them. The repertoire includes approximately 100,000 clones, around 88% of them detected once, and about 19% sits in the top ten. What was sequenced was PBMCs. All receptors derive from a man in his 60s with lung cancer.

The genes are TRBV10-2 and TRBJ1-2; unclear D gene. This CDR3 is 13 amino acids long. Per germline, CDR1 WSHSY and CDR2 SAAADI. V was pared by 3 bases and J by 0 bases, with 5 bases between. The CDR3 bases are TGCGCCAGCAGTGAAAGCCCTAACTATGGCTACACCTTC. Translating gives CASSESPNYGYTF.

A single count supports this clone. The genes are TRBV7-9 and TRBJ2-1; D may be TRBD2 (5 bases). The V end lost 2 bases, the J end lost 8 bases, and 10 bases lay between the germline ends. Looked up from germline, CDR1 is SEHNR and CDR2 is FQNEAQ (reference sequence). This CDR3 has 13 residues. The CDR3 reads CASSLRRGHEQFF. In DNA, the CDR3 is TGTGCCAGCAGCTTACGACGAGGGCATGAGCAGTTCTTC.

The rearrangement links TRBV11-1 to TRBJ2-5; 10 nucleotides match TRBD2. The CDR3 spans 16 residues. V was clipped by 5 bases and J by 5 bases; unmatched bases: 11. Germline V gives CDR1 SGHAT, CDR2 FQDESV (reference sequence). The CDR3 DNA is TGTGCCAGCAGCCGGACGGCTAGCGGGGGCCGGGAGACCCAGTACTTC. It yields the protein CASSRTASGGRETQYF.

The rearrangement links TRBV7-8 to TRBJ1-1; 8 bases line up with TRBD1. Per the germline V gene, CDR1 is SGHVS and CDR2 is FQNEAQ. The CDR3 loop spans 17 amino acids. Trimming took 4 bases from V and 4 from J; bases not matched to a gene: 14. CDR3 sequence (DNA): TGTGCCAGCAGCTCCCGAGGACAGGGCCCAGGGCCCACTGAAGCTTTCTTT. This codes for CASSSRGQGPGPTEAFF.

The gene calls are TRBV19 and TRBJ1-6, with D possibly TRBD1 on 6 matching bases. Trimming shortened V by 3 bases and J by 7 bases, and 13 bases separated the two germline ends. This CDR3 region has 15 residues. CDR1 and CDR2 (germline): LNHDA, SQIVND (reference sequence). This CDR3 reads CASSIGQLRNSPLHF. The CDR3 nucleotides read TGTGCCAGTAGTATCGGACAGCTCAGAAATTCACCCCTCCACTTT.

The gene calls are TRBV7-9 and TRBJ1-1, with D perhaps TRBD1 (5 bases). V was pared by 6 bases and J by 8 bases, with 16 bases between. CDR1 and CDR2 (germline): SEHNR, FQNEAQ (reference sequence). The CDR3 has 13 residues. The chain's CDR3 is CASRRDRLSEAFF. The CDR3 DNA reads as TGTGCCAGCAGGAGGGACCGCTTATCCGAAGCTTTCTTT.

The gene calls are TRBV5-6 and TRBJ1-6; D remains ambiguous. The CDR3 loop spans 13 amino acids. Germline assignment: CDR1 SGHDT and CDR2 YYEEEE. The germline V and J ends were trimmed by 5 bases and 7 bases, with 10 bases remaining between them. CDR3 in DNA: TGTGCCAGCAGTGTAGGAATCAATTCACCCCTCCACTTT. Its protein is CASSVGINSPLHF.

The chain couples TRBV18 to TRBJ1-4; 9 bases map to TRBD1. Germline-derived CDR1 and CDR2 are KGHSH and LQKENI. J was trimmed by 15 bases and V by 2 bases; bases with no gene match: 7. The CDR3 length is 13 residues. Here the CDR3 reads CASSPVGTGRMFF. CDR3 nucleotides: TGTGCCAGCTCACCAGTGGGGACAGGGAGGATGTTTTTT.

The genes are TRBV21-1 and TRBJ2-7; the D call TRBD2 from the table was never checked on the DNA. TRBV21-1 is a known pseudogene. The CDR3 is 12 residues long. The DNA of the CDR3 is TGTGCCAGCAGCAATTCAGCGTACGAGCAGTACGTC. Translation gives CASSNSAYEQYV.

The chain uses TRBV27 and TRBJ1-2; D remains unclear. The CDR3 is 13 amino acids. The germline CDR1 and CDR2 sequences are MNHEY and SMNVEV (reference sequence). The V gene lost 2 bases and the J gene lost 5 bases, with 9 bases spanning the gap. DNA for the CDR3: TGTGCCAGCAGTTTAAACAGCGAGTATGGCTACACCTTC. It codes for CASSLNSEYGYTF.